The sequence of this T cell receptor (beta chain) was determined in a study of T cells in Graves' hyperthyroidism and ophthalmopathy. Study-wide context: Before treatment of any kind, peripheral blood was taken at initial diagnosis.

Germline CDR1 GTSNPN, CDR2 SVGIG (reference sequence). CDR3 length equals 14 residues. Ophthalmopathy in the patients scored at least 3 on Clinical Activity Score and at least 4 on NOSPECS grade, lasting under 3 months. The PBMCs were sourced from fresh peripheral blood (about 9.7 ml). TCR beta CDR3 regions were amplified from RNA. HTBI primers were employed in a first-round RT-PCR of the TCR CDR3. MiXCR, applied by TCRdb to the multiplex PCR reads, yields one record per CDR3 protein. The sample carries around 530,000 distinct CDR3 sequences, roughly 15% recorded once. About this clonotype itself: The antigen remains unidentified. A much larger clone lies one base from this, so it may be a read error.

The study's findings and limits: In the analysis, a 13 V-J model separated ophthalmopathy from stable hyperthyroidism.

V is TRBV30 and J is TRBJ1-1; D call uncertain. The sequenced sample was blood. The TCR was taken from a woman younger than 35 with Graves' ophthalmopathy. CDR3 in DNA: TGTGCCTGGAGTTGGACGGGCGCGAACACTGAAGCTCTCTTT. The encoded protein is CAWSWTGANTEALF.